The 7 T cell receptor beta chains presented below share a single source sample, sequenced in a study of identical twins. TCRdb used MiXCR to reprocess the 5' RACE reads, holding one entry per CDR3 protein. The table lists roughly 500,000 distinct CDR3 sequences, less than 25% of them singletons. Another study also made use of these data, one on T cells expressing NK-cell markers.

The sequenced sample was CD4+ T cells sorted from blood. These receptors all stem from a woman under 30 in good health.

This clonotype turned up a few times. The chain links TRBV18 to TRBJ1-6; 9 bases fit TRBD1. The CDR3 is 15 residues long. Germline CDR1 reads KGHSH; CDR2 reads LQKENI. V was clipped by 4 bases and J by 6 bases; unmatched bases: 4. CDR3 sequence (DNA): TGTGCCAGCTCACTAACAGGGGGCCTTAATTCACCCCTCCACTTT. Residues: CASSLTGGLNSPLHF.

The CDR3 DNA sequence: TGCGCCAGCAGCGATCAGGGAACTGAAGCTTTCTTT. Its protein is CASSDQGTEAFF. The chain links TRBV5-1 to TRBJ1-1, with D tentatively TRBD1 (5 bases). This CDR3 contains 12 residues. Trimming took 4 bases from V and 5 from J, leaving 9 bases between them. Per the germline V gene, CDR1 is SGHRS and CDR2 is YFSETQ.

This clonotype appeared a few times. The chain has TRBV10-3 and TRBJ1-1; TRBD1 might be the D (5 bases). Germline CDR1 and CDR2: ENHRY and SYGVKD. The length of the CDR3 is 16 residues. The V end lost 8 bases, the J end lost 6 bases, and 25 bases lay between the germline ends. The CDR3 region is CAIALGEGRGNSEAFF. The CDR3 DNA follows: TGTGCCATCGCACTTGGGGAAGGGAGGGGAAACTCTGAAGCTTTCTTT.

The sample holds a few counts of this clonotype. The rearrangement links TRBV24-1 to TRBJ2-1; D uncertain. The CDR3 extends over 11 amino acids. Germline lookup yields CDR1 KGHDR and CDR2 SFDVKD. With 9 bases removed from V and 12 bases from J, the gap between germline ends came to 14 bases. The CDR3 sequence is CATSDGGTQFF. Written as DNA, the CDR3 is TGTGCCACCTCCGATGGCGGTACGCAGTTCTTC.

V and J are TRBV6-1 and TRBJ1-1; D uncertain. This CDR3 has 15 residues. Germline V gene lookup returns CDR1 MNHNS and CDR2 SASEGT. Trimming took 0 bases from V and 3 from J, leaving 11 bases between them. CDR3 protein: CASSEAQPGDTEAFF. The CDR3 DNA reads as TGTGCCAGCAGTGAAGCACAACCCGGGGACACTGAAGCTTTCTTT.

CDR3 nucleotides: TGCAGTGCTAGCGGGGGGCGCGGGGAGCTGTTTTTT. This sequence encodes CSASGGRGELFF. J is TRBJ2-2 and V is TRBV20-1; tentative D call: TRBD2 (7 bases). This CDR3 has 12 amino acids. Germline-derived CDR1 and CDR2 are DFQATT and SNEGSKA (reference sequence). Trimming took off 3 bases at V and 7 bases at J, with 9 bases between the two ends.

V and J are TRBV6-2 or TRBV6-3 and TRBJ1-2; the D gene is possibly TRBD1 (6 bases). This CDR3 contains 17 residues. Looked up from germline, CDR1 is MNHEY and CDR2 is SVGEGT. V was trimmed by 5 bases and J by 7 bases, leaving 26 bases between them. CDR3 nucleotides: TGTGCCAGCAGTACCTCCGTGGGAGGGGGTTGGATCATTGGCTACACCTTC. Amino acid sequence: CASSTSVGGGWIIGYTF.